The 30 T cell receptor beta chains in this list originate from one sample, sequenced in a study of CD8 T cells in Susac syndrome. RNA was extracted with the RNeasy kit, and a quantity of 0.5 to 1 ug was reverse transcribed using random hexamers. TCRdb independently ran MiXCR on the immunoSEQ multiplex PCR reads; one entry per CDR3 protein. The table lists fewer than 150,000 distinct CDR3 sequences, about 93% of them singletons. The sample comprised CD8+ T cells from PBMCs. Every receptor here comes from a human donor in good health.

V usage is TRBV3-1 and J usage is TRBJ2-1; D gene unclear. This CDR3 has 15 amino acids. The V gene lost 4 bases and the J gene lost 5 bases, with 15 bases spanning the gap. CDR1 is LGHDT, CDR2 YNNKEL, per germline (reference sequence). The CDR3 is CASSPVDAVNNEQFF. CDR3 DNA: TGTGCCAGCAGCCCAGTAGATGCGGTTAACAATGAGCAGTTCTTC.

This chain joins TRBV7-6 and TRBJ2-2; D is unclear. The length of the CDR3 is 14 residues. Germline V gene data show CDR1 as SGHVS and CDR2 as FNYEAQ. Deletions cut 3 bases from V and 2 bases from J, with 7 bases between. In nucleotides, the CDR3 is TGTGCCAGCAGCTTGGAACTTAACACCGGGGAGCTGTTTTTT. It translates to CASSLELNTGELFF.

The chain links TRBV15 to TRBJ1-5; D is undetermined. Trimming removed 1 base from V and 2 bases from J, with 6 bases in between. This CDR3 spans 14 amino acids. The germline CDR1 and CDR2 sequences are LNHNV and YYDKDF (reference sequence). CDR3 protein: CATSRVAGNQPQHF. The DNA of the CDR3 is TGTGCCACCAGCAGAGTAGCAGGCAATCAGCCCCAGCATTTT.

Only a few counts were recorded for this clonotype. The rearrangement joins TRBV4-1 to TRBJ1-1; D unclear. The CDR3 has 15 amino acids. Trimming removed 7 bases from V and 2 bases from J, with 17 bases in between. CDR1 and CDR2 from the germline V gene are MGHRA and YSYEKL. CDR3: CASTHVFGYNTEAFF. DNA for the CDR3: TGCGCCAGCACACATGTGTTTGGTTACAACACTGAAGCTTTCTTT.

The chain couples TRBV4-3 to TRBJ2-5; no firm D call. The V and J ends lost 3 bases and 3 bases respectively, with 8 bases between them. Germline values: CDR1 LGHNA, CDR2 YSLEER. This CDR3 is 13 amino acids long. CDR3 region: CASSQGGKETQYF. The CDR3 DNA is TGCGCCAGCAGCCAGGGCGGAAAAGAGACCCAGTACTTC.

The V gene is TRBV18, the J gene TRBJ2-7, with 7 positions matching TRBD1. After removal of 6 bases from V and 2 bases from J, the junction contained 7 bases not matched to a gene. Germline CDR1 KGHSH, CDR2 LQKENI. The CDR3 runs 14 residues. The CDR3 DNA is TGTGCCAGCTCCGGTTGGGACAGCACCTACGAGCAGTACTTC. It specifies CASSGWDSTYEQYF.

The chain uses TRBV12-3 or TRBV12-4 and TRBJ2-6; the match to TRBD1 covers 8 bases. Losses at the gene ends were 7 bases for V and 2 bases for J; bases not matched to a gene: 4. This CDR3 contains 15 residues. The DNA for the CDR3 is TGTGCCAGCAAACTACAGGGGGCTGGGGCCAACGTCCTGACTTTC. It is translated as CASKLQGAGANVLTF.

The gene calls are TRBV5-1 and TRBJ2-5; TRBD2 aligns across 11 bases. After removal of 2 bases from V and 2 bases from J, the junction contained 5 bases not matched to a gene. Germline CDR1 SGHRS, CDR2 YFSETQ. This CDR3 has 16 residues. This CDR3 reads CASSFTGLAAQETQYF. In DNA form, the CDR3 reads TGCGCCAGCAGCTTCACGGGACTAGCGGCTCAAGAGACCCAGTACTTC.

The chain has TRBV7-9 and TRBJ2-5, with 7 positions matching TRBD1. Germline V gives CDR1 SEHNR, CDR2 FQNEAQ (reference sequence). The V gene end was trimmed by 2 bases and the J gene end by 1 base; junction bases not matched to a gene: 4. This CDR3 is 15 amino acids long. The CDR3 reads CASSLLDRSQETQYF. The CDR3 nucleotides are TGTGCCAGCAGCTTATTGGACAGGAGCCAAGAGACCCAGTACTTC.

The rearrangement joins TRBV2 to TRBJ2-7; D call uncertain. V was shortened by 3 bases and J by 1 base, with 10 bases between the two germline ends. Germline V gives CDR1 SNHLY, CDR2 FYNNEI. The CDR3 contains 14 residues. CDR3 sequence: CASSDPSLSYEQYF. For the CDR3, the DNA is TGTGCCAGCAGTGACCCTAGTCTATCCTACGAGCAGTACTTC.

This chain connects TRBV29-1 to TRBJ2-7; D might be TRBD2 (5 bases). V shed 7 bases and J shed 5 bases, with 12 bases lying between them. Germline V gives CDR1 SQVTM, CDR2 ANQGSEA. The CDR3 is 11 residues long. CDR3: CSADNGDEQYF. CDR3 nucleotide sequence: TGCAGCGCTGATAACGGGGACGAGCAGTACTTC.

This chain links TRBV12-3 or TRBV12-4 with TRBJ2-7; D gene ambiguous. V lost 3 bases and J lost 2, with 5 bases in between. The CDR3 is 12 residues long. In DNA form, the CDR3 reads TGTGCCAGCAGTTTTGGGACCTACGAGCAGTACTTC. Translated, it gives CASSFGTYEQYF.

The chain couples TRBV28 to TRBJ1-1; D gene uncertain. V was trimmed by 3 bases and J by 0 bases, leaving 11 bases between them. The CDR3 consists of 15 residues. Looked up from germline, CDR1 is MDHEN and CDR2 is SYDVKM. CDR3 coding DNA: TGTGCCAGCAGTTTGAGAACCGCGGTGAACACTGAAGCTTTCTTT. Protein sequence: CASSLRTAVNTEAFF.

CDR3 DNA sequence: TGTGCCTGGACATACGTGTGTGAGACCCAGTACTTC. Protein sequence: CAWTYVCETQYF. The chain has TRBV30 and TRBJ2-5; D gene uncertain. Germline V lookup: CDR1 GTSNPN, CDR2 SVGIG (reference sequence). Trimming stripped 4 bases from V and 5 bases from J, with 11 bases between. The CDR3 has 12 residues.

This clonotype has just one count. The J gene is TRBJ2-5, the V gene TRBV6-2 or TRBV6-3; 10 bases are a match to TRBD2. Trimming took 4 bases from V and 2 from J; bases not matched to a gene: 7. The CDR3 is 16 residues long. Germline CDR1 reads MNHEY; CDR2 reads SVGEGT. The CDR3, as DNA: TGTGCCAGCAGTTCACTACTAGCGGGGCATCAAGAGACCCAGTACTTC. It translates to CASSSLLAGHQETQYF.

The CDR3 DNA reads as TGTGCCTGGGTAGCGGGTGACCCTTACGAGCAGTACTTC. Protein sequence: CAWVAGDPYEQYF. The chain couples TRBV30 to TRBJ2-7; 7 nucleotides agree with TRBD2. The CDR3 contains 13 residues. Germline V CDR1 and CDR2: GTSNPN, SVGIG (reference sequence). With 5 bases clipped from V and 4 bases from J, the junction kept 8 bases outside the gene matches. Full variable domain (missing parts from reference TRBV30 and TRBJ2-7): SQTIHQWPATLVQPVGSPLSLECTVEGTSNPNLYWYRQAAGRGLQLLFYSVGIGQISSEVPQNLSASRPQDRQFILSSKKLLLSDSGFYLCAWVAGDPYEQYFGPGTRLTVT.

DNA of the CDR3: TGTGCCAGCAGCTTAGACGTCAGGGAGTCGGGTATAGAGACCCAGTACTTC. As protein: CASSLDVRESGIETQYF. This chain uses TRBV7-8 with TRBJ2-5, with D perhaps being TRBD1 or TRBD2 (5 bases each). The V gene lost 1 base and the J gene lost 4 bases, with 19 bases spanning the gap. Germline CDR1 reads SGHVS; CDR2 reads FQNEAQ. The CDR3 consists of 17 residues. Full variable domain (missing parts from reference TRBV7-8 and TRBJ2-5): GAGVSQSPRYKVAKRGQDVALRCDPISGHVSLFWYQQALGQGPEFLTYFQNEAQLDKSGLPSDRFFAERPEGSVSTLKIQRTQQEDSAVYLCASSLDVRESGIETQYFGPGTRLLVL.

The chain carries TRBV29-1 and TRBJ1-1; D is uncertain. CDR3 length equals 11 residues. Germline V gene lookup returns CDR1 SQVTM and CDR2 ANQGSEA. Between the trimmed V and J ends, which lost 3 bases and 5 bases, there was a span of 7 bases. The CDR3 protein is CSVEFDTEAFF. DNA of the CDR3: TGCAGCGTTGAGTTTGATACTGAAGCTTTCTTT.

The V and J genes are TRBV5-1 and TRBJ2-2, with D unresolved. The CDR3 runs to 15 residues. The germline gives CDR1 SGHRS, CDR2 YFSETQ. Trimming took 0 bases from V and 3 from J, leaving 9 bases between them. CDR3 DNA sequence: TGCGCCAGCAGCTTGGTTTCCCCCTACACCGGGGAGCTGTTTTTT. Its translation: CASSLVSPYTGELFF.

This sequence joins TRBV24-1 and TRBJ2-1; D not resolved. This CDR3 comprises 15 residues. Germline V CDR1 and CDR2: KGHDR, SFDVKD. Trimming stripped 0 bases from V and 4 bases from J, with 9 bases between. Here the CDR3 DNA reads TGTGCCACCAGTGATTTGGAGTCTATTTACAATGAGCAGTTCTTC. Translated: CATSDLESIYNEQFF.

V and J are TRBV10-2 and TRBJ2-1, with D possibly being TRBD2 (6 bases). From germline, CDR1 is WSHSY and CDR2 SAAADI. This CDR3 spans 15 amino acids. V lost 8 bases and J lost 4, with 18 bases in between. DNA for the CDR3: TGCGCCAGCTTAGACGAGGCGGGATGGTACAATGAGCAGTTCTTC. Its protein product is CASLDEAGWYNEQFF.

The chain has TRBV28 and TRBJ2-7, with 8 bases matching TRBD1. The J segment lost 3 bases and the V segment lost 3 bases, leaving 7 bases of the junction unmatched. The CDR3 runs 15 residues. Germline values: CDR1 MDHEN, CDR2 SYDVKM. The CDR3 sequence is CASSFVQGDIYEQYF. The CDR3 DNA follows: TGTGCCAGCAGTTTTGTACAGGGGGATATCTACGAGCAGTACTTC.

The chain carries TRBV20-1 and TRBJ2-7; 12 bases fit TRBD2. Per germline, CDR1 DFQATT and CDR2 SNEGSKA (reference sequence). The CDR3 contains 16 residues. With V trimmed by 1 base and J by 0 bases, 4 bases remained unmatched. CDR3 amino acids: CSARGTSGRNSYEQYF. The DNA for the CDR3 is TGCAGTGCTAGAGGTACTAGCGGGAGGAACTCCTACGAGCAGTACTTC.

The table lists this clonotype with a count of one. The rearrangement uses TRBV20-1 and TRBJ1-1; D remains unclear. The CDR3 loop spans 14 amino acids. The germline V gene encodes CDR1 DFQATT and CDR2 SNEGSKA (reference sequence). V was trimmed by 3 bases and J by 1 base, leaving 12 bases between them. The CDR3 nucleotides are TGCAGTGCTAGGGACGGGGTGGGGAACACTGAAGCTTTCTTT. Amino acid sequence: CSARDGVGNTEAFF.

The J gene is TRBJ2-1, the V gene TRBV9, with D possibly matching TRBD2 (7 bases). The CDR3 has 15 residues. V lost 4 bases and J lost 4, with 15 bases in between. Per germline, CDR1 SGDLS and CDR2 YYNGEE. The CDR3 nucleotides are TGTGCCAGCAGCCCCCGGGGGGCGGGGTACAATGAGCAGTTCTTC. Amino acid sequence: CASSPRGAGYNEQFF.

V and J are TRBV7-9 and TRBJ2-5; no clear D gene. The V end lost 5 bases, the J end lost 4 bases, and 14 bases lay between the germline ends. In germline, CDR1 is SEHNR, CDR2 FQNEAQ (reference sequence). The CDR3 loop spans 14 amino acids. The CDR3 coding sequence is TGTGCCAGCAGCCAAGGACGAGGCGGAGAGACCCAGTACTTC. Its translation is CASSQGRGGETQYF.

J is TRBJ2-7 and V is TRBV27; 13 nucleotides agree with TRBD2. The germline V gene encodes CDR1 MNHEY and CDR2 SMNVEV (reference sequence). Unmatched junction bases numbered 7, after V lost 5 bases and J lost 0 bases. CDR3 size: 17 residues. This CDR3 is CASSLTGTSGTSYEQYF. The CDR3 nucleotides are TGTGCCAGCAGTCTTACCGGGACTAGCGGGACCTCCTACGAGCAGTACTTC.

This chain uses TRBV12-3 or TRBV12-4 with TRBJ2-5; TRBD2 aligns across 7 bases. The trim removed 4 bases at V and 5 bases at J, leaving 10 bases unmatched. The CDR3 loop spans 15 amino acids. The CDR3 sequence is CASSSPSGDGETQYF. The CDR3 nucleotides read TGTGCCAGCAGTTCGCCTAGCGGAGATGGGGAGACCCAGTACTTC.

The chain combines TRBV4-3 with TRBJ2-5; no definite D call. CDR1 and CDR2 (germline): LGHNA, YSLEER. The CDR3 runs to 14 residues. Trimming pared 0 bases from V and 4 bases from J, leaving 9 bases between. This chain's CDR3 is CASSQEGRLETQYF. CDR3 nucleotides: TGCGCCAGCAGCCAAGAGGGCAGGTTAGAGACCCAGTACTTC.

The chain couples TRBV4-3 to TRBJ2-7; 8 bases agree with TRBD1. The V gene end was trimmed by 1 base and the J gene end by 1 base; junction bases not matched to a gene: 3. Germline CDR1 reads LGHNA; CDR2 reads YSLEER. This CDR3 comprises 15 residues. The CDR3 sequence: CASSQVRTGSYEQYF. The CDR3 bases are TGCGCCAGCAGCCAAGTTCGGACAGGGTCCTACGAGCAGTACTTC.